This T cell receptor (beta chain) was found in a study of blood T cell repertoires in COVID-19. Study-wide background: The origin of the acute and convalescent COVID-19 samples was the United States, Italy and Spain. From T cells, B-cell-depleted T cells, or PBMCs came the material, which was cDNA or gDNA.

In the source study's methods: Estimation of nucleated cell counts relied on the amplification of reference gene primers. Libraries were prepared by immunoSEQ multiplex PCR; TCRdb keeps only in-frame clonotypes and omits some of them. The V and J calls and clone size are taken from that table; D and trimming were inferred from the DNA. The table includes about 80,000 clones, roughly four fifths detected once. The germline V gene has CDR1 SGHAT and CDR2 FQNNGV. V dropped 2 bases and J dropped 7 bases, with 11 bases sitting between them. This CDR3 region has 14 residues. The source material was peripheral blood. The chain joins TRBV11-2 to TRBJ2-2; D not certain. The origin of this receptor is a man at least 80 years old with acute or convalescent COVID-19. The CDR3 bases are TGTGCCAGCAGCTTATTTTCGGGTCGCGGGGAGCTGTTTTTT. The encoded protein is CASSLFSGRGELFF.